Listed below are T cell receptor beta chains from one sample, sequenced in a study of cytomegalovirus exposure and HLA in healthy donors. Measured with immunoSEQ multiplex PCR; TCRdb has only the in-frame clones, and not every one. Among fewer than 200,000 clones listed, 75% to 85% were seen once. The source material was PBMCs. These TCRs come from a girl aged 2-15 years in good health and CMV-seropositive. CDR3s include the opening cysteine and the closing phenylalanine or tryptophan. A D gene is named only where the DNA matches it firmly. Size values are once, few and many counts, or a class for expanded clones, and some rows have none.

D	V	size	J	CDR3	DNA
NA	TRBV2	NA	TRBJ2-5	CARSGETQYF	TGTGCCAGGTCGGGGGAGACCCAGTACTTC
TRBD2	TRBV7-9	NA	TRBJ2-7	CASSAKGTRGGEQYF	TGTGCCAGCAGCGCCAAGGGGACCCGGGGGGGAGAGCAGTACTTC
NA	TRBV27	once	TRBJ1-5	CASSSKRYSNQPQHF	TGTGCCAGCAGTTCGAAACGGTATAGCAATCAGCCCCAGCATTTT
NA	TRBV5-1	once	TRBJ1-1	CASSLPSQGTEAFF	TGCGCCAGCAGCTTGCCTTCCCAGGGGACTGAAGCTTTCTTT
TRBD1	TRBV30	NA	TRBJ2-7	CAWSKGQLYEQYF	TGTGCCTGGAGTAAGGGACAGCTCTACGAGCAGTACTTC
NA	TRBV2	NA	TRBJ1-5	CASSVGVLQPQHF	TGTGCCAGCAGTGTCGGGGTTCTTCAGCCCCAGCATTTT
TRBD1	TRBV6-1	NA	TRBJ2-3	CASSAGTGADTQYF	TGTGCCAGCAGTGCCGGGACAGGGGCAGATACGCAGTATTTT
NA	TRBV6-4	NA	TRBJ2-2	CATAGSFTVELFF	TGTGCCACAGCAGGGTCCTTTACCGTGGAGCTGTTTTTT
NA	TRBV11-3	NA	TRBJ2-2	CASSLAPLPSNTGELFF	TGTGCCAGCAGCTTAGCCCCCCTACCTTCGAACACCGGGGAGCTGTTTTTT
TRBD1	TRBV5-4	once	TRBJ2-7	CASSASIRQGARTYEQYF	TGTGCCAGCAGCGCCTCTATACGACAGGGGGCGAGAACCTACGAGCAGTACTTC
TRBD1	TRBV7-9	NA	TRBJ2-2	CAGTGGVAGELFF	TGTGCAGGAACAGGGGGCGTCGCCGGGGAGCTGTTTTTT
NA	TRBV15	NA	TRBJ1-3	CATSRDRANTIYF	TGTGCCACCAGCAGAGACAGGGCCAACACCATATATTTT
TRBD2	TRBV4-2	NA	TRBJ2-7	CASSPSSGGLYEQYF	TGTGCCAGCAGCCCTTCTAGCGGAGGACTGTACGAGCAGTACTTC
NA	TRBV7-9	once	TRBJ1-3	CASSLELHTIYF	TGTGCCAGCAGCTTAGAACTGCACACCATATATTTT
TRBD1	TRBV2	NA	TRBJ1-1	CASFWDRGRNTEAFF	TGTGCCAGTTTTTGGGACAGGGGAAGGAACACTGAAGCTTTCTTT
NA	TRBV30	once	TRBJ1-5	CAWSVPRQPQHF	TGTGCCTGGAGTGTTCCCAGGCAGCCCCAGCATTTT
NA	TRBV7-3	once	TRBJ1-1	CASSSKGAEAFF	TGTGCCAGCAGCTCAAAGGGGGCTGAAGCTTTCTTT
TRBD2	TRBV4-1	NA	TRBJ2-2	CASSSSGGRGNTGELFF	TGCGCCAGCAGCTCCTCGGGGGGGCGGGGAAACACCGGGGAGCTGTTTTTT
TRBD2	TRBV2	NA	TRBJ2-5	CASGGLAGETQYF	TGTGCCAGCGGGGGACTAGCGGGAGAGACCCAGTACTTC
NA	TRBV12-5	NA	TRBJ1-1	CASGLAALGAGSNTEAFF	TGTGCTAGTGGTTTGGCCGCCTTAGGGGCAGGGTCGAACACTGAAGCTTTCTTT
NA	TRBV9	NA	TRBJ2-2	CASSVAVGGTNTGELFF	TGTGCCAGCAGCGTAGCAGTGGGAGGAACGAACACCGGGGAGCTGTTTTTT
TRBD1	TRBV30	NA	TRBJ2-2	CASRTGGRSGELFF	TGTGCCTCTAGGACAGGGGGCAGGTCCGGGGAGCTGTTTTTT
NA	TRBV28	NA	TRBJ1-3	CASSPPLGSRGSPGNTIYF	TGTGCCAGCAGTCCACCTCTGGGTTCCCGGGGGTCGCCTGGAAACACCATATATTTT
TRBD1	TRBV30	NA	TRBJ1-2	CALDRGRGYTF	TGTGCCCTGGACAGGGGAAGGGGCTACACCTTC
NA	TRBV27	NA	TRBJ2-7	CASSLRGNSYEQYF	TGTGCCAGCAGTTTGAGAGGGAACTCCTACGAGCAGTACTTC
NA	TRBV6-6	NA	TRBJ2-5	CASNYGQETQYF	TGTGCCAGCAACTATGGACAAGAGACCCAGTACTTC
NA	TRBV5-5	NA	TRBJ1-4	CASSLGGGREKLFF	TGTGCCAGCAGCTTGGGAGGAGGGCGGGAAAAACTGTTTTTT
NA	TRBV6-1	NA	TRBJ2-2	CASRGRGTGELFF	TGTGCCAGCAGGGGCCGGGGGACCGGGGAGCTGTTTTTT
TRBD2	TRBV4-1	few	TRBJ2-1	CASSLSGTSYNEQFF	TGCGCCAGCAGCCTTAGCGGGACCTCCTACAATGAGCAGTTCTTC